A selection of T cell receptor beta chains follows, all from one sample in a study of T cells expressing NK-cell markers. TCRdb reanalyzed the 5' RACE reads, giving one entry per CDR3 protein sequence and no DNA. The sample data list 440,000 or so distinct CDR3 sequences. Material: blood T cells: a sorted CD56 or NKG2C T cell subset, CD4+ or CD8+ T cells, or bulk PBMC T cells (not recorded which). The receptors here all came from a woman aged 18-69 years in good health. The CDR3 runs from the conserved cysteine through the conserved F or W.

V gene	J gene	CDR3 protein
TRBV6-5	TRBJ2-7	CASSYSSGGRAWYEQYF
TRBV28	TRBJ2-1	CASSLVLPKRNEQFF
TRBV20-1	TRBJ2-7	CSARAGGVEQYF
TRBV6-5	TRBJ1-5	CASRQGNQPQHF
TRBV28	TRBJ2-7	CASSSPGTGVFGTDSYEQYF
TRBV6-5	TRBJ1-2	CASSSAQGADYGYTF
TRBV6-5	TRBJ2-2	CASSNRGGTGELFF
TRBV3-1	TRBJ1-2	CASSTEVYGYTF
TRBV6-5	TRBJ2-1	CASTYSLGPPGTHSNEQFF
TRBV4-3	TRBJ1-1	CASSPDQGFEAFF
TRBV15	TRBJ2-2	CATSRDHGGPGELFF
TRBV19	TRBJ1-2	CASSTLQGYYGYTF
TRBV4-3	TRBJ2-4	CASSQDVEIAKNIQYF
TRBV4-3	TRBJ1-6	CASSQTVGYNSPLHF
TRBV20-1	TRBJ1-2	CSAQEETWGNYGYTF
TRBV18	TRBJ2-2	CASSPLLGGTGELFF
TRBV15	TRBJ2-1	CATSRTQGAIDNEQFF
TRBV5-6	TRBJ1-4	CASSWTGETNEKLFF
TRBV20-1	TRBJ2-1	CSARGARGYNEQFF
TRBV12-3/TRBV12-4	TRBJ1-5	CASNQQNQPQHF
TRBV9	TRBJ1-2	CASSASSDSLYGYTF
TRBV6-5	TRBJ2-1	CASSSPASPQFF
TRBV5-5	TRBJ2-1	CASSPWGLRYYEQFF
TRBV4-1	TRBJ2-5	CASSPIWGTQYF
TRBV12-3/TRBV12-4	TRBJ1-2	CASSSRGRDGYTF
TRBV4-3	TRBJ2-5	CASSQHLYQETQYF
TRBV27	TRBJ1-1	CASSFYTNTEAFF
TRBV14	TRBJ2-7	CASSQVGSTSGAYEQYF
TRBV5-6	TRBJ2-1	CASSLGRDPNNEQFF
TRBV29-1	TRBJ2-4	CSGHRGGIQYF
TRBV6-6	TRBJ1-4	CASSYHHNEKLFF
TRBV20-1	TRBJ2-5	CSARRGGLRETQYF
TRBV10-3	TRBJ2-1	CAISPGLAPEQFF
TRBV15	TRBJ2-1	CATSRLVLAGEQFF
TRBV5-1	TRBJ2-5	CASSLDPGLAGETQYF
TRBV6-1	TRBJ1-2	CASSTLTGVGGYTF
TRBV30	TRBJ1-1	CACLTGSVLTEAFF
TRBV4-3	TRBJ2-7	CASSQGGQGNDEQYF
TRBV7-2	TRBJ1-5	CASSTGASNQPQHF
TRBV7-2	TRBJ2-3	CASSLVSSGTDTQYF
TRBV7-2	TRBJ2-3	CASSRADSYTDTQYF
TRBV12-3/TRBV12-4	TRBJ1-6	CASRAGQHNSPLHF
TRBV12-3/TRBV12-4	TRBJ1-5	CASSPQGLHNQPQHF
TRBV29-1	TRBJ2-1	CSVEVGGAYNEQFF